This T cell receptor beta chain was found in a study of graft-versus-host responses after intestinal transplantation. Study overall: Anti-thymocyte globulin induction, then tacrolimus and steroids for about three years, went to all recipients.

Points on this clone: Its target is not known.

Germline assignment: CDR1 MDHEN and CDR2 SYDVKM. V was pared by 6 bases and J by 8 bases, with 6 bases of the junction left unmatched. The CDR3 spans 13 residues. Notes on the study in general: In patients with graft-donor T cell macrochimerism, allograft graft-versus-host to host-versus-graft clonal ratios were high.

The data were produced by immunoSEQ multiplex PCR, yet TCRdb's version contains in-frame clones alone and is incomplete. The sample lists under 150,000 clones; roughly 95% were seen once. The sequencing used unstimulated CD8+ T cells sorted from spleen or lymph node cells, collected before intestinal transplant. This TCR was recovered from a human donor who received an intestinal transplant. The rearrangement uses TRBV28 and TRBJ2-1, with 8 nucleotides matching TRBD1. DNA for the CDR3: TGTGCCAGCAGGGGACAGGAAAGCGATGAGCAGTTCTTC. Its protein is CASRGQESDEQFF.